This entry lists 2 T cell receptor beta chains sequenced from one sample in a study of T-cell memory formation after mild COVID-19. TCRdb passed the 5' RACE reads through MiXCR, listing each CDR3 protein once. The table has about 340,000 distinct CDR3 sequences, roughly 14% seen once; the top ten hold around a fifth. The sequenced sample consisted of PBMCs or a T cell subset sorted from them (not recorded which). The receptors derive from a man aged 18 to 35 who had mild COVID-19 (a few samples of this study predate the infection). Cell type and time point are not known.

This clonotype was detected many times. The chain couples TRBV4-2 to TRBJ1-5; 7 nucleotides match TRBD1. V shed 0 bases, J shed 2 bases, and the junction held 1 base outside the gene matches. Per the germline V gene, CDR1 is LGHNA and CDR2 is YNFKEQ. The CDR3 covers 15 residues. The CDR3 nucleotides read TGTGCCAGCAGCCAAGATGGACAGGGCAATCAGCCCCAGCATTTT. Its translation: CASSQDGQGNQPQHF.

Only a few counts were recorded for this clonotype. The chain links TRBV6-5 to TRBJ1-1, with TRBD1 identical over 9 bases. V dropped 4 bases and J dropped 5; count of bases not matched to a gene: 2. There are 13 residues in the CDR3. The germline CDR1 and CDR2 sequences are MNHEY and SVGAGI. CDR3 sequence reads: CASSSGTGTEAFF. The CDR3 DNA follows: TGTGCCAGCAGTTCCGGGACAGGGACTGAAGCTTTCTTT.